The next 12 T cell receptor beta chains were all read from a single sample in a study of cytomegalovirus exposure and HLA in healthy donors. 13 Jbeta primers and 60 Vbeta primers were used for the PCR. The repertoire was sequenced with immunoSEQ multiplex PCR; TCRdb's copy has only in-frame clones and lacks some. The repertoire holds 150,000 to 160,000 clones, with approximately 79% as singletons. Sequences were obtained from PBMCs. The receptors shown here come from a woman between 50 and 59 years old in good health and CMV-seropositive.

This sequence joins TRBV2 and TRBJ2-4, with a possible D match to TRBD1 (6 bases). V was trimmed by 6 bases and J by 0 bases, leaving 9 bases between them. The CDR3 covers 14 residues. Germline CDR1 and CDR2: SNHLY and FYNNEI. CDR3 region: CASRSDRAKNIQYF. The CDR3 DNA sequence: TGTGCCAGCAGATCGGACAGAGCCAAAAACATTCAGTACTTC.

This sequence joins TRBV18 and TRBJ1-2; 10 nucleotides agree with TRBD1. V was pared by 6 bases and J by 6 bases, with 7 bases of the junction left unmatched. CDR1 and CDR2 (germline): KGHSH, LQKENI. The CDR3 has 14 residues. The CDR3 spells CASSPGTGADGYTF. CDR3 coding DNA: TGTGCCAGCTCTCCTGGGACAGGGGCTGATGGCTACACCTTC.

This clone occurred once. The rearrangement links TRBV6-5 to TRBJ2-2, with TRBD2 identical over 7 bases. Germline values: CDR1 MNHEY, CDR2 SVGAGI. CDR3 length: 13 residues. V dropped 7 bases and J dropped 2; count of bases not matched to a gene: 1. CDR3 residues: CASKRGNTGELFF. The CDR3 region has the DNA TGTGCCAGCAAGCGGGGTAACACCGGGGAGCTGTTTTTT.

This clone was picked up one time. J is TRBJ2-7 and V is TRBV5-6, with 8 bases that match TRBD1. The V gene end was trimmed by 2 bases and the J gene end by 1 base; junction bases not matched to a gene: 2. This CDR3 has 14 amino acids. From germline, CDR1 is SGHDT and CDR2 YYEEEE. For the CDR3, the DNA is TGTGCCAGCAGCTTCGGGACAGGTTCCTACGAGCAGTACTTC. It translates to CASSFGTGSYEQYF. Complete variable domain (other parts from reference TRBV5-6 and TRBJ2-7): DAGVTQSPTHLIKTRGQQVTLRCSPKSGHDTVSWYQQALGQGPQFIFQYYEEEERQRGNFPDRFSGHQFPNYSSELNVNALLLGDSALYLCASSFGTGSYEQYFGPGTRLTVT.

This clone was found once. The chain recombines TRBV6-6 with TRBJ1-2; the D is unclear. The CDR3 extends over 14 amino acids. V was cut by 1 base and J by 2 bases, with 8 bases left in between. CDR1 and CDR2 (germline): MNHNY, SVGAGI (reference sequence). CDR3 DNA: TGTGCCAGCAGTTACTTCGGTGAAAACTATGGCTACACCTTC. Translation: CASSYFGENYGYTF.

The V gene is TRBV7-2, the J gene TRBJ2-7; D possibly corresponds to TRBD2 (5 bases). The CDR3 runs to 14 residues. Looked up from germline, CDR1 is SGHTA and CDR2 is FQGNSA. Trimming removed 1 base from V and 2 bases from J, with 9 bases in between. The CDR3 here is CASSLGLAPYEQYF. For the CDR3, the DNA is TGTGCCAGCAGCTTAGGTCTAGCCCCCTACGAGCAGTACTTC.

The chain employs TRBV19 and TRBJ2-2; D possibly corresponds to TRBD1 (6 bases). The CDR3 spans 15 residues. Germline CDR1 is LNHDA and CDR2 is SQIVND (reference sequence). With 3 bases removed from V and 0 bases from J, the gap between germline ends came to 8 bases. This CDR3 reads CASSIWTANTGELFF. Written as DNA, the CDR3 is TGTGCCAGTAGTATTTGGACAGCGAACACCGGGGAGCTGTTTTTT.

The CDR3 coding sequence is TGTGCCAGCAGTTACTTGGGGCGGATCAATTCACCCCTCCACTTT. Its protein product is CASSYLGRINSPLHF. The chain joins TRBV6-5 to TRBJ1-6; maybe TRBD1 (5 bases). V lost 1 base and J 7 bases, leaving 11 bases between the germline ends. The CDR3 spans 15 residues. Germline CDR1 reads MNHEY; CDR2 reads SVGAGI.

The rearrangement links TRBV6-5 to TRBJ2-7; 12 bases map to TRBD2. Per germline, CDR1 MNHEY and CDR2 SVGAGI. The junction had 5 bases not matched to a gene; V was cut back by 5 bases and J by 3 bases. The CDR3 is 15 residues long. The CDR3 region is CASSAETSGGYEQYF. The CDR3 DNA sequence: TGTGCCAGCAGTGCGGAGACTAGCGGGGGCTACGAGCAGTACTTC.

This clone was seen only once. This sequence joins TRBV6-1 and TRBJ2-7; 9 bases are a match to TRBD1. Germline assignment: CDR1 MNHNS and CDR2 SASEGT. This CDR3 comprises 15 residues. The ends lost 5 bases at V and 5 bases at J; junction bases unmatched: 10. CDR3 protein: CASSRPGTGMNEQYF. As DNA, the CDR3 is TGTGCCAGCAGTAGACCCGGGACAGGGATGAACGAGCAGTACTTC.

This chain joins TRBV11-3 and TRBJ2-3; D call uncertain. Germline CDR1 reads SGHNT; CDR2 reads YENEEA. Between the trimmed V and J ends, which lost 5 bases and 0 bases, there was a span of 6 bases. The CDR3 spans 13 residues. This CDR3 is CASSPESTDTQYF. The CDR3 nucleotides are TGTGCCAGCAGCCCAGAAAGCACAGATACGCAGTATTTT. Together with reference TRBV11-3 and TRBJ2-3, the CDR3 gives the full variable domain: EAGVVQSPRYKIIEKKQPVAFWCNPISGHNTLYWYLQNLGQGPELLIRYENEEAVDDSQLPKDRFSAERLKGVDSTLKIQPAELGDSAVYLCASSPESTDTQYFGPGTRLTVL.

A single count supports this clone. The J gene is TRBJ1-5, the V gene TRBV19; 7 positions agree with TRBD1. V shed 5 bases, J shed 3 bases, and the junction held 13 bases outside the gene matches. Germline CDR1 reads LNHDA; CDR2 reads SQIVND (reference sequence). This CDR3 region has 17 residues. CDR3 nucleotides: TGTGCCAGTAGTCCCCCCCGAGGAGACAGGGTCAATCAGCCCCAGCATTTT. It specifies CASSPPRGDRVNQPQHF.